This T cell receptor (beta chain) stems from a study of chemoradiotherapy in HPV16-positive cancers (dated by TCRdb to between 2021 and 2024). A note on the overall study: Candidate HPV-specific T-cell clones and common TCR motifs were defined through functional T-cell assays on cells from a couple of HPV16-positive patients. The study asked whether T-cell immunity to the HPV oncoproteins E6 and E7 changes during chemoradiotherapy and whether this immunity affects survival. TCR repertoires from more than 70 patients with HPV-related cancers were then used to track the candidate HPV-specific TCRs and motifs. Overall study outcomes, separate from this receptor: Only a couple of HPV16-positive patients were used to derive the functional definition of HPV-specific T cells, and the survival association was reported for HPV16-positive patients. In HPV16-positive patients, expansion of HPV-responsive T cells during chemoradiotherapy was associated with improved recurrence-free survival. Expansion of candidate HPV-specific clones and E7-related TCR motifs was observed in the tumor microenvironment during treatment, whereas no such expansion was observed for non-HPV-specific T cells.

The library was built by means of the immunoSEQ multiplex PCR assay. TCRdb took over this immuneACCESS table, retaining in-frame rearrangements with V and J assigned. Such tables are incomplete; in checked studies, under half of the missing clones stem from an unresolved V gene, and the remainder is unexplained. Present in this sample are about 30,000 clones, over 65% of which were seen just once. The ten biggest clones cover about 6% of the sample. In regard to this clone: It lacks a known antigen. It has no much larger one-base neighbor in the sample; base qualities were not kept.

Because repertoires were sampled repeatedly during chemoradiotherapy, clonal expansion in the tumor microenvironment could be followed. This TCR was sampled from a human donor with HPV-associated anogenital cancer. The sample here was blood, taken from a patient who underwent chemoradiotherapy.

This receptor carries the CDR3 CASSFGGNWYGYTF. The base sequence is TGTGCCAGCAGCTTTGGGGGAAACTGGTATGGCTACACCTTC. The rearranged chain carries TRBV7-9 and TRBJ1-2; TRBD1 is a possible D gene, resting on 5 matching bases. CDR1 and CDR2 (SEHNR, FQNEAQ) derive from the germline V gene (reference sequence). The V end loses 3 bases and the J end loses 5 bases, and a stretch of 13 bases separates them. The CDR3 holds 14 amino acids from the cysteine to the phenylalanine. Only the CDR3 part of the read is kept: 42 bases, read in frame from the first base.